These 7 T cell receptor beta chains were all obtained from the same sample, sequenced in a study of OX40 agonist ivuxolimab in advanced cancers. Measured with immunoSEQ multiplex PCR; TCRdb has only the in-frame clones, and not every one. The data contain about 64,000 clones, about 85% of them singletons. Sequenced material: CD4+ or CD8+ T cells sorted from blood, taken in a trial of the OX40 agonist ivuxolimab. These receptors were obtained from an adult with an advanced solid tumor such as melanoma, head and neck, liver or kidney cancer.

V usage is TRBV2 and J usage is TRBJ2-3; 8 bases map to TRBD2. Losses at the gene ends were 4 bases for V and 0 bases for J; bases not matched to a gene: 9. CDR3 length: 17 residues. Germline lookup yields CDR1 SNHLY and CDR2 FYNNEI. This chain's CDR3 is CASSGIPGGGSTDTQYF. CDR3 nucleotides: TGTGCCAGCAGTGGGATCCCCGGCGGGGGGAGCACAGATACGCAGTATTTT.

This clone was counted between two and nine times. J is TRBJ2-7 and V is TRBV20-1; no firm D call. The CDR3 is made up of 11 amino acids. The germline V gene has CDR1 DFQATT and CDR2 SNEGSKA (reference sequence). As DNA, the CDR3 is TGCAGCTCGTTGGGTGACTACGAGCAGTACTTC. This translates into CSSLGDYEQYF.

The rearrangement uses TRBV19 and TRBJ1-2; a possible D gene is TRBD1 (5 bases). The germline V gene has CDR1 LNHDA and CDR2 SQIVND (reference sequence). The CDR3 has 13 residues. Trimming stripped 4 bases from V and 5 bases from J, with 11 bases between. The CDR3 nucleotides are TGTGCCAGTAGTACCCTAGACAGTTATGGCTACACCTTC. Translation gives CASSTLDSYGYTF.

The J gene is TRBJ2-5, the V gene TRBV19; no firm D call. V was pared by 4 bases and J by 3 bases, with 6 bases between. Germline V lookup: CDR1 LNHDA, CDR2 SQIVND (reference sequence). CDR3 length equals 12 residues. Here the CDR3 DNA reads TGTGCCAGTAGTAATCACGAAGAGACCCAGTACTTC. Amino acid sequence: CASSNHEETQYF.

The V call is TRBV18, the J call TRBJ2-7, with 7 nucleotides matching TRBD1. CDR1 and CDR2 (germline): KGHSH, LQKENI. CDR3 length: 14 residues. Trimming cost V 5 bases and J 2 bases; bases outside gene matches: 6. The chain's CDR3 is CASSTRTGPYEQYF. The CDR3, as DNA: TGTGCCAGCTCAACCAGGACAGGTCCCTACGAGCAGTACTTC.

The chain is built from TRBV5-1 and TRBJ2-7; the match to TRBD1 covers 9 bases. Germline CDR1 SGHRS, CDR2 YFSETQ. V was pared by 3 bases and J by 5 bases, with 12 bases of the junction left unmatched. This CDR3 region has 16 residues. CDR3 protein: CASSYGGGTGKNEQYF. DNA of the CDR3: TGCGCCAGCAGCTATGGCGGCGGGACAGGGAAGAACGAGCAGTACTTC.

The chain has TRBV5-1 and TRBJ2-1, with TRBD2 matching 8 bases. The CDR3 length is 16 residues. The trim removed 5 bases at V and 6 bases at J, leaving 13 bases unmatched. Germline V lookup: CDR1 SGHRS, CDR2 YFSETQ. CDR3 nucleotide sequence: TGCGCCAGCAGTCTGGAGGACGGCGGGAGGCCCAATGAGCAGTTCTTC. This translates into CASSLEDGGRPNEQFF.